Listed below are T cell receptor beta chains from one sample, sequenced in a study of blood T cell repertoires in COVID-19. TCRdb's table, derived via immunoSEQ multiplex PCR, lists solely in-frame clones and lacks some. The profile shows approximately 37,000 clones, roughly 88% of them singletons. The sample was peripheral blood. The receptors were sampled from a woman aged 70-85 years with acute or convalescent COVID-19. CDR3s include the opening cysteine and the closing phenylalanine or tryptophan. The order of the fields is clone size, J gene, V gene, D gene, CDR3 DNA, CDR3 protein. A D gene is named only where the DNA matches it firmly. Size values are once, few and many counts, or a class for expanded clones, and some rows have none.

.,TRBJ2-6,TRBV6-1,TRBD1,TGTGCCAGCAGTGACTGGGGGACAGGGGCGGGGGCCAACGTCCTGACTTTC,CASSDWGTGAGANVLTF
.,TRBJ1-2,TRBV19,.,TGTGCCAGTAGTGCCCCGCGGACTGCGACTAACTATGGCTACACCTTC,CASSAPRTATNYGYTF
.,TRBJ2-1,TRBV6-2/TRBV6-3,TRBD2,TGTGCCAGCGGTTCCCCCCTTACGGGAGGGCCGGGGAATGAGCAGTTCTTC,CASGSPLTGGPGNEQFF
.,TRBJ2-1,TRBV11-2,TRBD2,TGTGCCAGCAGCTTAGTAGCGGGATACAATGAGCAGTTCTTC,CASSLVAGYNEQFF
.,TRBJ2-3,TRBV5-1,.,TGCGCCAGCAGCTTGGGGTCACTTTACAGCACAGATACGCAGTATTTT,CASSLGSLYSTDTQYF
.,TRBJ2-4,TRBV10-3,.,TGTGCCATCAGTGACTCGGCGGGCGACATTCAGTACTTC,CAISDSAGDIQYF
once,TRBJ1-2,TRBV7-2,.,TGTGCCAGCAGCCCTCTGCAGGCCGCCGGTGGCTACACCTTC,CASSPLQAAGGYTF
once,TRBJ1-2,TRBV24-1,TRBD1,TGTGCCACCAGTGATCGGGACAGGGGGATAGGCTACACCTTC,CATSDRDRGIGYTF
.,TRBJ2-5,TRBV24-1,TRBD1,TGTGCCACCAGTGATGCCGGGACAGGCGGAATGGAGACCCAGTACTTC,CATSDAGTGGMETQYF
.,TRBJ2-1,TRBV18,TRBD2,TGTGCCAGCTCACCTAACGGACTAGCGGGTTTCAATGAGCAGTTCTTC,CASSPNGLAGFNEQFF